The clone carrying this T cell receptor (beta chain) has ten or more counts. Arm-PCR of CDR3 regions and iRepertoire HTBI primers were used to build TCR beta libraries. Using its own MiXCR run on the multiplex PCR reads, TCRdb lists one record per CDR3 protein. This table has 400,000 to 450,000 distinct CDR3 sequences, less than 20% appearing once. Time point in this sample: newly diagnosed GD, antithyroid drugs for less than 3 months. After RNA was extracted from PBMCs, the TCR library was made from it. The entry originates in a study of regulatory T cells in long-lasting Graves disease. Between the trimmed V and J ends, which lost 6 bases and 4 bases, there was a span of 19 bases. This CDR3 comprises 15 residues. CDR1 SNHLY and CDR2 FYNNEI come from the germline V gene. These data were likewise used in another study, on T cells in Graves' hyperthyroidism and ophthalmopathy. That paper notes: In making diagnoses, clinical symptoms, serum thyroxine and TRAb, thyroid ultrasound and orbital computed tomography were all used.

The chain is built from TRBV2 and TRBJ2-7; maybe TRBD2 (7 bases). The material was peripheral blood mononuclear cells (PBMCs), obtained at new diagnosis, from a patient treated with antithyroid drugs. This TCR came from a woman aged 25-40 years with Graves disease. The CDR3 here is CASRRGREYSYEQYF. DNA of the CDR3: TGTGCCAGCAGGCGGGGGCGGGAGTACTCTTACGAGCAGTACTTC.